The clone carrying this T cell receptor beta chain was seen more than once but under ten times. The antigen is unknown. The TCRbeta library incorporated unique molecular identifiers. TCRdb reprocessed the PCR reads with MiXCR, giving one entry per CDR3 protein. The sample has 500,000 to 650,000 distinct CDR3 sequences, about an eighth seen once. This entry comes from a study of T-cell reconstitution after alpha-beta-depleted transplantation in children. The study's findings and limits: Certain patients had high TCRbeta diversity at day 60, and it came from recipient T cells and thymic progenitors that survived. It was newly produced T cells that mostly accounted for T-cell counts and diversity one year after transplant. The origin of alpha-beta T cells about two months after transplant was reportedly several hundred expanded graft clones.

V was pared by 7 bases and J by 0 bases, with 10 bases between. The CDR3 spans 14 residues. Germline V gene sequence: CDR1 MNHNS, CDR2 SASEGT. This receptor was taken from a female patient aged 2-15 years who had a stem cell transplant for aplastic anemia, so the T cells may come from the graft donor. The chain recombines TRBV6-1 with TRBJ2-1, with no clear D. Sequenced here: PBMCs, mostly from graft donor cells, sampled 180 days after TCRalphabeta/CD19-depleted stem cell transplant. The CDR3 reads CASKPRNSYNEQFF. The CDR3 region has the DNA TGTGCCAGCAAGCCCCGGAACTCCTACAATGAGCAGTTCTTC.